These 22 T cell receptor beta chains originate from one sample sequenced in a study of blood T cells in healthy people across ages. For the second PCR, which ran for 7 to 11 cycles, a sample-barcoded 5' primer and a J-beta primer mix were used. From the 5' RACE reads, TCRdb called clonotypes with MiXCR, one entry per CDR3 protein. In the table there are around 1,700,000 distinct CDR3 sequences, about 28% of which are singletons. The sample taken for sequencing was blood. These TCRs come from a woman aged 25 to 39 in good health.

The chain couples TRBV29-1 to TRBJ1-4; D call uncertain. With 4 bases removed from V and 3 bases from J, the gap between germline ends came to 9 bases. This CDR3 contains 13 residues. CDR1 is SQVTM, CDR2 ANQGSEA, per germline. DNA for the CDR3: TGCAGCGTTGCCACGGCCTCTAATGAAAAACTGTTTTTT. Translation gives CSVATASNEKLFF.

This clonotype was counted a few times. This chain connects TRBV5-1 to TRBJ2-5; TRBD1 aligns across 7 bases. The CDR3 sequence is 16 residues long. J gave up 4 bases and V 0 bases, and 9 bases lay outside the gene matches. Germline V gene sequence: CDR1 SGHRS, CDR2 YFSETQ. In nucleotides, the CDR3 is TGCGCCAGCAGCTTGGTCGTAACAGGGGCGAGAGAGACCCAGTACTTC. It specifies CASSLVVTGARETQYF.

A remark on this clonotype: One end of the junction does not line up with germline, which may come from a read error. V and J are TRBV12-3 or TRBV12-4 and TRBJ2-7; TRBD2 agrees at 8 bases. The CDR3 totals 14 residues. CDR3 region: CAGSFVAGGRKQYF. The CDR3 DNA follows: TGTGCCGGCAGTTTTGTCGCGGGGGGTAGGAAGCAGTACTTC.

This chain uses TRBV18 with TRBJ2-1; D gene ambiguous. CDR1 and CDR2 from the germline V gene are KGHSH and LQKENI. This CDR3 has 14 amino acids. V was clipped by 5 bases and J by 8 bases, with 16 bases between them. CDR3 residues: CASSSTIAFDEQFF. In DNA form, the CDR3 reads TGTGCCAGCTCATCTACGATCGCTTTCGATGAGCAGTTCTTC.

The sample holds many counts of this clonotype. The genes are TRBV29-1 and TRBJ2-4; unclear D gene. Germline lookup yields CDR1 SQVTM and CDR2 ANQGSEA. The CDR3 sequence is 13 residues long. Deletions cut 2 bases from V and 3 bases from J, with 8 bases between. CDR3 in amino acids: CSVESTNKNIQYF. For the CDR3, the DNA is TGCAGCGTTGAAAGTACCAACAAAAACATTCAGTACTTC.

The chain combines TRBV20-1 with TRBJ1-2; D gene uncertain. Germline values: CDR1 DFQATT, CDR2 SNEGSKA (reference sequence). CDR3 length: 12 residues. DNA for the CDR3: TGCAGGGCCGGTGCGGACCGCTATGGCTACACCTTC. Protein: CRAGADRYGYTF.

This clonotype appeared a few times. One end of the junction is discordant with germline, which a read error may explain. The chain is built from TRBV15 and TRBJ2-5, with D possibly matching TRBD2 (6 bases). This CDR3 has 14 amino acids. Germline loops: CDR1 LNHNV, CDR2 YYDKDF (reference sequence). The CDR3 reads CATGRRDFKETQYF. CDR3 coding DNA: TGTGCCACCGGCAGACGGGACTTTAAAGAGACCCAGTACTTC.

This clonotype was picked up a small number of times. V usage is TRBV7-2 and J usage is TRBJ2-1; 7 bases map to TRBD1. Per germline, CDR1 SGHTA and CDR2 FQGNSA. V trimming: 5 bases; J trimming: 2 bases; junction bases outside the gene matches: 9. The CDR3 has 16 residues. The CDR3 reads CASSQIGDSAYNEQFF. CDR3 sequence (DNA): TGTGCCAGCAGCCAGATCGGGGACAGTGCCTACAATGAGCAGTTCTTC.

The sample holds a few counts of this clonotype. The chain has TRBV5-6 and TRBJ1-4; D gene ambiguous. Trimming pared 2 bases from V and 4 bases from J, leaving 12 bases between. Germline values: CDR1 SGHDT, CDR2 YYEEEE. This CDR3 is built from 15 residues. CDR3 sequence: CASSFARALNEKLFF. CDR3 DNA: TGTGCCAGCAGCTTTGCCCGGGCCCTTAATGAAAAACTGTTTTTT. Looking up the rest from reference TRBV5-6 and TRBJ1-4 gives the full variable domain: DAGVTQSPTHLIKTRGQQVTLRCSPKSGHDTVSWYQQALGQGPQFIFQYYEEEERQRGNFPDRFSGHQFPNYSSELNVNALLLGDSALYLCASSFARALNEKLFFGSGTQLSVL.

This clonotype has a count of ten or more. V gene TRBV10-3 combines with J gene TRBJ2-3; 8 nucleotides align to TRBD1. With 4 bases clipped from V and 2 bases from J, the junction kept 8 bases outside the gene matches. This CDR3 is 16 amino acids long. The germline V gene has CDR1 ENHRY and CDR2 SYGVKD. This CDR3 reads CAISAFGQGPTDTQYF. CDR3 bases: TGTGCCATCAGTGCGTTCGGACAGGGTCCCACAGATACGCAGTATTTT.

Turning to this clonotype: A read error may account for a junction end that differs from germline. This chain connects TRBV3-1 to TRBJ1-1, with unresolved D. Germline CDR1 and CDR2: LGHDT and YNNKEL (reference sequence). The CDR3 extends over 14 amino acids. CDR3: CASSLYQVNAEAFF. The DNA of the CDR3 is TGTGCCAGCAGCCTCTATCAGGTGAACGCTGAAGCTTTCTTT.

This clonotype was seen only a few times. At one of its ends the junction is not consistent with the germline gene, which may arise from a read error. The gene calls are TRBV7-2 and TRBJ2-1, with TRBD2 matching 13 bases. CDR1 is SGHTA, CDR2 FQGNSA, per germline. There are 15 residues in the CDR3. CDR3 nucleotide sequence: TGTGCCGGCAGCTTGAAACTAGCGGGAGGGAATGAGCAGTTCTTC. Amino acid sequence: CAGSLKLAGGNEQFF.

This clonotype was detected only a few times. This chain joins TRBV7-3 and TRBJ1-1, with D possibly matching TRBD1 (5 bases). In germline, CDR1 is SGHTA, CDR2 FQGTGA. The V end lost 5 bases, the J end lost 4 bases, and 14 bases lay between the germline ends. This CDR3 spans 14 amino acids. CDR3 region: CASSPRDGSTEAFF. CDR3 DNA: TGTGCCAGCAGCCCGAGGGACGGCAGCACTGAAGCTTTCTTT.

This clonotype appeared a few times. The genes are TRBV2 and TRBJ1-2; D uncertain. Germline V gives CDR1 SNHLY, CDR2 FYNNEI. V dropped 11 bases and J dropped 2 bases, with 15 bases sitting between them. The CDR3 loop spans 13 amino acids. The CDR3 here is CAALIGRNYGYTF. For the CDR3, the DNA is TGTGCCGCCCTTATTGGCAGAAACTATGGCTACACCTTC.

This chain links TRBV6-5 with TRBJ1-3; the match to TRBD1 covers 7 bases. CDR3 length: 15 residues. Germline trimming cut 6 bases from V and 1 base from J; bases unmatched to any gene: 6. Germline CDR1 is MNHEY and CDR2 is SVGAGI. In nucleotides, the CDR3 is TGTGCCAGCAGGTCGACAGGGTTTTCTGGAAACACCATATATTTT. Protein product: CASRSTGFSGNTIYF.

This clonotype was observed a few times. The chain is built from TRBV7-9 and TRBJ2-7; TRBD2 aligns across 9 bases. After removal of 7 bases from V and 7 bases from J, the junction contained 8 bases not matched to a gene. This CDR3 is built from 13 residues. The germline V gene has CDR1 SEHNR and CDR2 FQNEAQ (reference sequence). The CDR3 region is CASTAGGYNEQYF. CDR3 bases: TGTGCCAGCACTGCGGGAGGGTACAATGAGCAGTACTTC.

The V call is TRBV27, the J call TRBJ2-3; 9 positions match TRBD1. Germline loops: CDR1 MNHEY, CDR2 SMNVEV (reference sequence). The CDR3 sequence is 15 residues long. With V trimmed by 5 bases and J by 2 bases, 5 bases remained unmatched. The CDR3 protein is CASSPRQGDTDTQYF. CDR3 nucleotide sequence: TGTGCCAGCAGTCCTCGACAGGGGGACACAGATACGCAGTATTTT.

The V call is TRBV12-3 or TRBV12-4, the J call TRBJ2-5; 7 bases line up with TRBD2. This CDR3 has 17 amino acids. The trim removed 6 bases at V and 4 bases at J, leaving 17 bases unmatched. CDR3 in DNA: TGTGCCAGCAGCCTGGGGTCGGGGGGAGGGTCTGGAGAGACCCAGTACTTC. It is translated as CASSLGSGGGSGETQYF.

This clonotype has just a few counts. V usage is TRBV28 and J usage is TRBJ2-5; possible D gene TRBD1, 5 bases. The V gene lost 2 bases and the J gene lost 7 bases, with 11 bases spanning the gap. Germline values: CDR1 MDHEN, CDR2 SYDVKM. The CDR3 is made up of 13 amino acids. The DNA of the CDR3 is TGTGCCAGCAGTTTACAGGGCCTTGGGACCCAGTACTTC. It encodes CASSLQGLGTQYF.

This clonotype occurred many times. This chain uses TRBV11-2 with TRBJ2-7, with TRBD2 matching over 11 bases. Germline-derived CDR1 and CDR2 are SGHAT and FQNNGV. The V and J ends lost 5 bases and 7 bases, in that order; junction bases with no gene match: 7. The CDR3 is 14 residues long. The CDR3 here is CASSPTSGSEEQYF. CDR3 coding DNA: TGTGCCAGCAGCCCTACTAGCGGGAGTGAGGAGCAGTACTTC.

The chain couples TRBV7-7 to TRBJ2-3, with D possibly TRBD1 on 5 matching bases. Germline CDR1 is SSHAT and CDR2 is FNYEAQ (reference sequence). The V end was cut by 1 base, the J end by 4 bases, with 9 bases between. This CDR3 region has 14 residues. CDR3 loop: CASSLGAGSDTQYF. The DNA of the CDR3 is TGTGCCAGCAGCTTAGGGGCAGGGTCAGATACGCAGTATTTT.

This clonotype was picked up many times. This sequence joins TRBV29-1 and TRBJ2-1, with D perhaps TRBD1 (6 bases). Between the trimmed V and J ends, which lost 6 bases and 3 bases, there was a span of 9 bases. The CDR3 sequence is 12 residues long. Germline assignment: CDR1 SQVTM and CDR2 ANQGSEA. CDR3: CSVDSNYNEQFF. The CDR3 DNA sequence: TGCAGCGTGGACAGCAACTACAATGAGCAGTTCTTC.